This TCR beta chain was recorded in a study of T-cell reconstitution after alpha-beta-depleted transplantation in children. Study results and caveats: T-cell counts and diversity were attributed mostly to newly produced T cells one year after transplant.

The CDR3 spans 15 residues. CDR1 and CDR2 from the germline V gene are MDHEN and SYDVKM. Library preparation (for TCRbeta) was performed with unique molecular identifiers. MiXCR was run by TCRdb on the PCR reads, yielding one entry per CDR3 protein. The repertoire holds about 300,000 distinct CDR3 sequences, 7.5% to 9% seen once, with 9.1% in the top ten. With regard to this clonotype: Its specificity is not known. It may be a read error: a sequence one base away is much more abundant.

Source: peripheral blood, taken 360 days after TCRalphabeta/CD19-depleted stem cell transplant. V is TRBV28 and J is TRBJ2-7; 10 nucleotides line up with TRBD2. The receptor comes from a female patient aged 2 to 10 who had a stem cell transplant for Fanconi anemia, so the T cells may come from the graft donor. The CDR3 DNA reads TGTGCCGGCAGTACCTGGACTAGCGGAGCCTACGAGCAGTACTTC. It yields the protein CAGSTWTSGAYEQYF.